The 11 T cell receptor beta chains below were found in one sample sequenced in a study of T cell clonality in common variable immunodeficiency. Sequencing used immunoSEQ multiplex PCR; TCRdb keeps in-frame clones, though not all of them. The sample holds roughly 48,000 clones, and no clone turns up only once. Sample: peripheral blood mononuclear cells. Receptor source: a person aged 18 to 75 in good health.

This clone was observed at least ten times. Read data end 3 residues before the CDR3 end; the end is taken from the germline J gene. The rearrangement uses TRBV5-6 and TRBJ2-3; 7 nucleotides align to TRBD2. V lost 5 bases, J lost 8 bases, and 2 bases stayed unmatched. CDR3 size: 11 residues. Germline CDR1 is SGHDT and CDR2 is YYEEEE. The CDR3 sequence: CASRRGVTQYF. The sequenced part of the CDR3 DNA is TGTGCCAGCAGACGGGGGGTTACG.

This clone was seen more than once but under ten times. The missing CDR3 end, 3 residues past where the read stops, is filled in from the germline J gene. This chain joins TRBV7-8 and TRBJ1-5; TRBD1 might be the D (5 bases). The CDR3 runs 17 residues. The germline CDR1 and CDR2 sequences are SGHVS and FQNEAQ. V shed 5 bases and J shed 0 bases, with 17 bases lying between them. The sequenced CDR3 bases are TGTGCCAGCAGCCCCAGGGCAGGCCCCTATAGCAATCAGCCC. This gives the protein CASSPRAGPYSNQP. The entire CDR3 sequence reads CASSPRAGPYSNQPQHF.

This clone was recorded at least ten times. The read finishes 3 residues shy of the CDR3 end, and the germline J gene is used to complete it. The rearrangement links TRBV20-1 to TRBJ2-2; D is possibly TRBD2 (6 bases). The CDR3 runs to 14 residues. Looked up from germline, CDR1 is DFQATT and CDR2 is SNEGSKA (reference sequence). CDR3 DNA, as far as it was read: TGCAGTGCTAGAGTCGACACCGGGGGTGAAAAG. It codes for CSARVDTGGEK. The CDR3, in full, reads CSARVDTGGEKLFF.

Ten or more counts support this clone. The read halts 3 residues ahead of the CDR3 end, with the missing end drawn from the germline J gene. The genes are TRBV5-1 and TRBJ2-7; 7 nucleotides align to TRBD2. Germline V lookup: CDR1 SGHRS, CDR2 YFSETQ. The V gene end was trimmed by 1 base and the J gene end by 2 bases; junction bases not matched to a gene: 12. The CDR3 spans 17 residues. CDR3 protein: CASSLKNIRDYAYEQYF. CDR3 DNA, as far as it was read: TGCGCCAGCAGCTTGAAAAATATCCGGGACTACGCCTACGAG.

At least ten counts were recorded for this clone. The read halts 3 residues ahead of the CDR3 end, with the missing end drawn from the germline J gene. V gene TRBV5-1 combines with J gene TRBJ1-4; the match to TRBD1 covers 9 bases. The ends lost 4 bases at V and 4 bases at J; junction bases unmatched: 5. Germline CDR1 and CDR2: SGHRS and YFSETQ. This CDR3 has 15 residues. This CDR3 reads CASSLGTGYNEKLFF. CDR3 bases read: TGCGCCAGCAGCCTGGGGACAGGGTATAATGAAAAA.

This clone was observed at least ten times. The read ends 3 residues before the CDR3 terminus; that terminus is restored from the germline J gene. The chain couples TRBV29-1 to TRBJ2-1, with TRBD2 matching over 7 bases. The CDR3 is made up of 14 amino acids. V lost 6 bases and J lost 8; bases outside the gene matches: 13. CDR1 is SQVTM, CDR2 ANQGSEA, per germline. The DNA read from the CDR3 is TGCAGCGTCCCCTTTGTGGCGGGAGTCGATGAG. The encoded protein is CSVPFVAGVDE. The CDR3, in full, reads CSVPFVAGVDEQFF.

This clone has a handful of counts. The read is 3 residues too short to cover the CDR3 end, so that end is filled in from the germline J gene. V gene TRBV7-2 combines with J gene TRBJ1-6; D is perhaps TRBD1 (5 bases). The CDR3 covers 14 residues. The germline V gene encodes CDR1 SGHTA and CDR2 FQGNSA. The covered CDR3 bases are TGTGCCAGCAGGGCCTGGGGGGAGGTTCTCCCC. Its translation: CASRAWGEVLP. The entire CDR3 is CASRAWGEVLPLHF. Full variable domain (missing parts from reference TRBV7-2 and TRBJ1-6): GAGVSQSPSNKVTEKGKDVELRCDPISGHTALYWYRQSLGQGLEFLIYFQGNSAPDKSGLPSDRFSAERTGGSVSTLTIQRTQQEDSAVYLCASRAWGEVLPLHFGNGTRLTVT.

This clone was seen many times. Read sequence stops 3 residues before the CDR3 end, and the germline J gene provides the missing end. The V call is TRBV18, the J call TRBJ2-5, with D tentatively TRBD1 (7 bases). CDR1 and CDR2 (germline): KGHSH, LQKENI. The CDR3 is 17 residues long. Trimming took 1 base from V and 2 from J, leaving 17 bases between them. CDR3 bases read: TGTGCCAGCTCACCACTTAGGACAGGCGGGGAGCAAGAGACC. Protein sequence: CASSPLRTGGEQET. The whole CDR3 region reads CASSPLRTGGEQETQYF. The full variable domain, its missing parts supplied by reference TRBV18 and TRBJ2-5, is NAGVMQNPRHLVRRRGQEARLRCSPMKGHSHVYWYRQLPEEGLKFMVYLQKENIIDESGMPKERFSAEFPKEGPSILRIQQVVRGDSAAYFCASSPLRTGGEQETQYFGPGTRLLVL.

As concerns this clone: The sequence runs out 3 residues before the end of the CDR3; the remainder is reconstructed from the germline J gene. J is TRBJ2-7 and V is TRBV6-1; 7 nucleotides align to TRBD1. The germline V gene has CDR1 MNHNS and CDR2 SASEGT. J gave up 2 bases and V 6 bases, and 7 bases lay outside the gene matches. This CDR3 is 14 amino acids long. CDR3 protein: CASRETDRAYEQYF. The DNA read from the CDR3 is TGTGCCAGCAGGGAAACCGACAGGGCCTACGAG.

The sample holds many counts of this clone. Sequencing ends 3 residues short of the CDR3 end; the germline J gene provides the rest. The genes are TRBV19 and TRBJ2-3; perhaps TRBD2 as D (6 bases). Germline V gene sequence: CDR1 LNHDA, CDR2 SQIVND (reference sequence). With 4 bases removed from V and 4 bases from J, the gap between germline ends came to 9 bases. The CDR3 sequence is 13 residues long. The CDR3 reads CASSSGISDTQYF. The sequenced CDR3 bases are TGTGCCAGTAGTAGCGGGATATCAGATACG.

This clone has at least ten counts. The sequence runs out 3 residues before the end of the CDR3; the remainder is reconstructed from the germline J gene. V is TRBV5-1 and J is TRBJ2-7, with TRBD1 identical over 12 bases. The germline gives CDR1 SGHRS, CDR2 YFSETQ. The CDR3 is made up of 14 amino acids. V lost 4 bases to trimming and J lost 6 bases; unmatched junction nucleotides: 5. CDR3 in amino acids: CASSLGTGGGEQYF. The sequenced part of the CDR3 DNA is TGCGCCAGCAGCCTGGGGACAGGGGGCGGCGAG.